The rows below give T cell receptor beta chains drawn from one sample of a study of early T cells in non-severe SARS-CoV-2 infection. TCRdb processed the 5' RACE reads anew with MiXCR; each CDR3 protein has one entry. The data contain some 30,000 distinct CDR3 sequences, 8% to 9.5% of them singletons. Specimen: whole blood. Receptor source: an adult who was a healthcare worker with PCR-confirmed SARS-CoV-2 infection or an uninfected control (not recorded which). CDR3s include the opening cysteine and the closing phenylalanine or tryptophan. The D gene is left open where the match is weak. Size values are once, few and many counts, or a class for expanded clones, and some rows have none.

CDR3aa: CASSSLSYNSPLHF; v_gene: TRBV5-1; d_gene: -; abundance: -
CDR3aa: CASSRVETQYF; v_gene: TRBV3-1; d_gene: -; abundance: many
CDR3aa: CASSMTGTGGIYEQYF; v_gene: TRBV19; d_gene: TRBD1; abundance: few
CDR3aa: CATSRAANTGELFF; v_gene: TRBV24-1; d_gene: -; abundance: many
CDR3aa: CATSDFRGDGYTF; v_gene: TRBV24-1; d_gene: TRBD1; abundance: many
CDR3aa: CASSYRRADTGELFF; v_gene: TRBV6-2/TRBV6-3; d_gene: -; abundance: few
CDR3aa: CASSPQRRYYGYTF; v_gene: TRBV11-3; d_gene: -; abundance: -
CDR3aa: CASSPSWDQPQHF; v_gene: TRBV11-2; d_gene: -; abundance: many
CDR3aa: CASSEGVGEQYF; v_gene: TRBV6-1; d_gene: -; abundance: -
CDR3aa: CAISVRGFTEAFF; v_gene: TRBV10-3; d_gene: -; abundance: many
CDR3aa: CASSLRKAGVYNEQFF; v_gene: TRBV7-2; d_gene: -; abundance: many
CDR3aa: CASSVAGYTEAFF; v_gene: TRBV9; d_gene: -; abundance: many
CDR3aa: CASSTVDRKTIIPSYEQYF; v_gene: TRBV6-2/TRBV6-3; d_gene: -; abundance: many
CDR3aa: CASRRKGTSGVTEQFF; v_gene: TRBV7-2; d_gene: TRBD2; abundance: many
CDR3aa: CASSPTLTEYFSYEQYF; v_gene: TRBV6-5; d_gene: -; abundance: few
CDR3aa: CASSLGSAVNEKLFF; v_gene: TRBV5-1; d_gene: -; abundance: many
CDR3aa: CASSQGQGSEKLFF; v_gene: TRBV7-8; d_gene: TRBD1; abundance: many
CDR3aa: CASTLTGSNTQYF; v_gene: TRBV6-2/TRBV6-3; d_gene: -; abundance: many
CDR3aa: CASSSDMNTEAFF; v_gene: TRBV7-3; d_gene: -; abundance: few
CDR3aa: CASSYPRLGGETQYF; v_gene: TRBV6-2/TRBV6-3; d_gene: -; abundance: many
CDR3aa: CASSPGQETQYF; v_gene: TRBV18; d_gene: -; abundance: -
CDR3aa: CSALSTGVRFGNQPQHF; v_gene: TRBV20-1; d_gene: TRBD1; abundance: many
CDR3aa: CASSFLQQDGYTF; v_gene: TRBV7-9; d_gene: -; abundance: many
CDR3aa: CASSVGTGAYEQYF; v_gene: TRBV9; d_gene: TRBD1; abundance: many
CDR3aa: CASSQEKLAGGADTQYF; v_gene: TRBV4-2; d_gene: TRBD2; abundance: -
CDR3aa: CASRLKGNRGCNQPQHF; v_gene: TRBV25-1; d_gene: TRBD1; abundance: many
CDR3aa: CASSPSRTETQYF; v_gene: TRBV9; d_gene: -; abundance: many
CDR3aa: CASSLQGRGETQYF; v_gene: TRBV7-2; d_gene: -; abundance: many
CDR3aa: CASSQKGFGQETQYF; v_gene: TRBV3-1; d_gene: -; abundance: few